These 10 T cell receptor beta chains share one sample of origin, sequenced in a study of blood T cell repertoires in COVID-19. Using immunoSEQ multiplex PCR, the repertoire was profiled, and TCRdb retains in-frame clones only, with some absent. The data contain about 250,000 clones, 70% to 90% of them seen just once; the ten biggest clones take up 0.75% to 1%. Sequencing was carried out using peripheral blood. These receptor sequences come from a woman aged 40 to 55 who had recovered from COVID-19.

This clone has only one observation. The chain carries TRBV12-3 or TRBV12-4 and TRBJ2-2; no firm D call. Between the trimmed V and J ends, which lost 3 bases and 6 bases, there was a span of 5 bases. The CDR3 runs to 12 residues. This chain's CDR3 is CASSLSPGELFF. CDR3 in DNA: TGTGCCAGCAGTTTGTCTCCCGGGGAGCTGTTTTTT.

The V gene is TRBV3-1 (or the pseudogene TRBV3-2), the J gene TRBJ1-1, with 7 nucleotides matching TRBD1. Germline values: CDR1 LGHDT, CDR2 YNNKEL (reference sequence). V lost 4 bases, J lost 4 bases, and 3 bases stayed unmatched. This CDR3 has 13 amino acids. The CDR3, as DNA: TGTGCCAGCAGCCCCCAGGGGGGCACTGAAGCTTTCTTT. This sequence encodes CASSPQGGTEAFF.

About this clone itself: Other nucleotide sequences from this sample produce the same CDR3. The V call is TRBV6-5, the J call TRBJ1-2, with a tentative D call TRBD1 (5 bases). There are 13 residues in the CDR3. V was trimmed by 7 bases and J by 4 bases, leaving 13 bases between them. Looked up from germline, CDR1 is MNHEY and CDR2 is SVGAGI. The CDR3 sequence: CASKRQGGYGYTF. CDR3 nucleotides: TGTGCCAGCAAAAGGCAGGGAGGCTATGGCTACACCTTC.

The chain employs TRBV24-1 and TRBJ1-2; D unresolved. With 4 bases removed from V and 4 bases from J, the gap between germline ends came to 12 bases. The CDR3 has 14 amino acids. Looked up from germline, CDR1 is KGHDR and CDR2 is SFDVKD. The CDR3 DNA reads as TGTGCCACCAGTGACCCTAGTGTGGGCTATGGCTACACCTTC. Translation: CATSDPSVGYGYTF.

The chain joins TRBV28 to TRBJ2-7; 7 bases are shared with TRBD2. The CDR3 loop spans 12 amino acids. Germline trimming cut 10 bases from V and 6 bases from J; bases unmatched to any gene: 9. Looked up from germline, CDR1 is MDHEN and CDR2 is SYDVKM. CDR3 nucleotide sequence: TGTGCCACCCCATCCCCGGGAGGCGAGCAGTACTTC. This encodes CATPSPGGEQYF.

The gene calls are TRBV20-1 and TRBJ2-5, with D possibly TRBD2 on 5 matching bases. The V gene's germline CDR1 is DFQATT and CDR2 SNEGSKA (reference sequence). This CDR3 has 11 amino acids. With 5 bases removed from V and 7 bases from J, the gap between germline ends came to 11 bases. CDR3 sequence: CSAAGLGTQYF. The CDR3 nucleotides are TGCAGTGCTGCGGGCCTCGGGACCCAGTACTTC.

V is TRBV7-2 and J is TRBJ2-5; a weak D match, TRBD1 (6 bases). The CDR3 has 13 amino acids. CDR1 and CDR2 from the germline V gene are SGHTA and FQGNSA. Trimming removed 10 bases at V and 3 bases at J, with 15 bases between. This CDR3 is CATRRAGEETQYF. The CDR3 nucleotides are TGTGCCACTAGACGGGCAGGGGAAGAGACCCAGTACTTC.

This clone was counted once. V gene TRBV19 combines with J gene TRBJ2-1, with a tentative D call TRBD2 (5 bases). The germline CDR1 and CDR2 sequences are LNHDA and SQIVND (reference sequence). V shed 5 bases and J shed 0 bases, with 11 bases lying between them. This CDR3 has 15 residues. CDR3 residues: CASSPQRTSYNEQFF. CDR3 coding DNA: TGTGCCAGTAGTCCTCAGCGGACCTCCTACAATGAGCAGTTCTTC.

The V call is TRBV6-5, the J call TRBJ2-3, with D maybe TRBD1 (5 bases). Germline assignment: CDR1 MNHEY and CDR2 SVGAGI. CDR3 length: 15 residues. V was trimmed by 1 base and J by 2 bases, leaving 10 bases between them. The CDR3 sequence is CASSYFGQITDTQYF. DNA of the CDR3: TGTGCCAGCAGTTACTTTGGACAAATCACAGATACGCAGTATTTT.

The chain couples TRBV29-1 to TRBJ1-1, with a possible D match to TRBD1 (5 bases). Per the germline V gene, CDR1 is SQVTM and CDR2 is ANQGSEA. V lost 6 bases and J 4 bases, leaving 12 bases between the germline ends. The CDR3 totals 12 residues. The DNA for the CDR3 is TGCAGCGTCCGACAGTCCGGCACTGAAGCTTTCTTT. Protein: CSVRQSGTEAFF. Combining the CDR3 with reference TRBV29-1 and TRBJ1-1 gives the whole variable domain SAVISQKPSRDICQRGTSLTIQCQVDSQVTMMFWYRQQPGQSLTLIATANQGSEATYESGFVIDKFPISRPNLTFSTLTVSNMSPEDSSIYLCSVRQSGTEAFFGQGTRLTVV.